These 31 T cell receptor beta chains came from one sample sequenced in a study of blood T cell repertoires in COVID-19. Clones were read by immunoSEQ multiplex PCR, and TCRdb kept only the in-frame ones, dropping some. The sample lists about 210,000 clones; around 92% were seen once. Sequencing was performed on peripheral blood. The receptor set was obtained from a man aged 25 to 40 with acute or convalescent COVID-19.

CDR3 region: CTSSQEPRELYEQYF. CDR3 nucleotide sequence: TGCACCAGCAGCCAAGAGCCCCGGGAGCTCTACGAGCAGTACTTC. The J gene is TRBJ2-7, the V gene TRBV1; the table's D call, TRBD2, has no DNA check behind it. TRBV1 is tagged as a pseudogene. CDR3 size: 15 residues.

The chain recombines TRBV6-5 with TRBJ1-5; possibly TRBD1 for D (5 bases). This CDR3 has 14 residues. Germline CDR1 MNHEY, CDR2 SVGAGI. V dropped 6 bases and J dropped 9 bases, with 18 bases sitting between them. The DNA of the CDR3 is TGTGCCAGCAGCCACGGGGGGGGTATGGGGCCCCAGCATTTT. Translation: CASSHGGGMGPQHF.

The genes are TRBV27 and TRBJ1-1; D is unclear. The CDR3 spans 15 residues. Trimming left V 1 base short and J 3 bases short, with 12 bases between. Looked up from germline, CDR1 is MNHEY and CDR2 is SMNVEV (reference sequence). The chain's CDR3 is CASSLWGVGDTEAFF. The CDR3 coding sequence is TGTGCCAGCAGTTTATGGGGAGTCGGGGACACTGAAGCTTTCTTT.

V and J are TRBV30 and TRBJ1-5; D gene unclear. Germline V gene sequence: CDR1 GTSNPN, CDR2 SVGIG (reference sequence). V was pared by 0 bases and J by 6 bases, with 9 bases between. The length of the CDR3 is 13 residues. CDR3 amino acids: CAWSVEGSQPQHF. CDR3 DNA: TGTGCCTGGAGTGTAGAGGGAAGTCAGCCCCAGCATTTT.

This clone showed up just once. V usage is TRBV11-2 and J usage is TRBJ2-1; 8 nucleotides line up with TRBD1. The CDR3 is 15 residues long. Germline CDR1 SGHAT, CDR2 FQNNGV. The V gene end was trimmed by 6 bases and the J gene end by 0 bases; junction bases not matched to a gene: 4. The CDR3: CASRQDRGSYNEQFF. CDR3 nucleotide sequence: TGTGCCAGCAGGCAAGACAGGGGCTCCTACAATGAGCAGTTCTTC.

The rearrangement uses TRBV28 and TRBJ2-5, with D perhaps matching TRBD1 (6 bases). From germline, CDR1 is MDHEN and CDR2 SYDVKM. With 10 bases removed from V and 5 bases from J, the gap between germline ends came to 17 bases. This CDR3 comprises 13 residues. Here the CDR3 reads CATTLGAQETQYF. CDR3 DNA: TGTGCCACGACCCTGGGGGCGCAGGAGACCCAGTACTTC.

The chain is built from TRBV20-1 and TRBJ2-3; tentative D call: TRBD2 (6 bases). The CDR3 runs 14 residues. Germline CDR1 is DFQATT and CDR2 is SNEGSKA (reference sequence). Trimming pared 3 bases from V and 4 bases from J, leaving 14 bases between. In nucleotides, the CDR3 is TGCAGTGCTAGTCGGGCTAGCGTACCAGATACGCAGTATTTT. Amino acids: CSASRASVPDTQYF.

This rearrangement joins TRBV6-1 to TRBJ1-1, with D unresolved. CDR1 and CDR2 (germline): MNHNS, SASEGT. Trimming took 3 bases from V and 4 from J, leaving 12 bases between them. The CDR3 contains 14 residues. In nucleotides, the CDR3 is TGTGCCAGCAGTGAGTCGCAGGTCTTCACTGAAGCTTTCTTT. Its protein is CASSESQVFTEAFF.

The chain couples TRBV9 to TRBJ2-1; D gene ambiguous. Per the germline V gene, CDR1 is SGDLS and CDR2 is YYNGEE. CDR3 length equals 13 residues. Trimming took off 8 bases at V and 3 bases at J, with 12 bases between the two ends. CDR3 DNA: TGTGCCAGTTGTGATACAAACTACAATGAGCAGTTCTTC. Translation: CASCDTNYNEQFF. The whole variable domain, remainder taken from reference TRBV9 and TRBJ2-1, is DSGVTQTPKHLITATGQRVTLRCSPRSGDLSVYWYQQSLDQGLQFLIQYYNGEERAKGNILERFSAQQFPDLHSELNLSSLELGDSALYFCASCDTNYNEQFFGPGTRLTVL.

This clone is a singleton in its sample. V is TRBV7-6 and J is TRBJ1-1, with a possible D match to TRBD1 (6 bases). Per the germline V gene, CDR1 is SGHVS and CDR2 is FNYEAQ. V was clipped by 5 bases and J by 2 bases, with 18 bases between them. CDR3 size: 16 residues. Here the CDR3 reads CASSRNSGQTNTEAFF. The CDR3 nucleotides read TGTGCCAGCAGCAGAAACTCCGGACAGACAAACACTGAAGCTTTCTTT.

The V call is TRBV9, the J call TRBJ1-2, with a possible D match to TRBD1 (5 bases). The CDR3 loop spans 14 amino acids. Trimming shortened V by 0 bases and J by 0 bases, and 6 bases separated the two germline ends. Per the germline V gene, CDR1 is SGDLS and CDR2 is YYNGEE. The CDR3: CASSVAGTNYGYTF. CDR3 bases: TGTGCCAGCAGCGTAGCAGGGACTAACTATGGCTACACCTTC.

The V and J genes are TRBV3-1 (or the pseudogene TRBV3-2) and TRBJ1-3, with D hard to call. CDR1 is LGHDT, CDR2 YNNKEL, per germline (reference sequence). This CDR3 is 16 amino acids long. V was shortened by 0 bases and J by 1 base, with 10 bases between the two germline ends. The chain's CDR3 is CASSQEVGMSGNTIYF. The CDR3 nucleotides read TGTGCCAGCAGCCAAGAAGTCGGGATGTCTGGAAACACCATATATTTT.

The chain uses TRBV30 and TRBJ1-2, with D hard to call. The ends were cut back, 0 bases at V and 8 bases at J, with 16 bases in the middle. CDR1 is GTSNPN, CDR2 SVGIG, per germline (reference sequence). The length of the CDR3 is 14 residues. The CDR3 DNA sequence: TGTGCCTGGAGTGTACTCACCGGAGCTGTGGGCTACACCTTC. Protein: CAWSVLTGAVGYTF.

This chain uses TRBV29-1 with TRBJ1-1; D is uncertain. CDR3 length: 13 amino acids. Trimming stripped 3 bases from V and 11 bases from J, with 19 bases between. From germline, CDR1 is SQVTM and CDR2 ANQGSEA. CDR3 loop: CSVDKEGKAGAFF. In DNA form, the CDR3 reads TGCAGCGTTGATAAAGAGGGCAAGGCCGGGGCTTTCTTT.

The chain joins TRBV11-1 to TRBJ2-1; D perhaps matches TRBD2 (5 bases). V was clipped by 3 bases and J by 5 bases, with 14 bases between them. Germline lookup yields CDR1 SGHAT and CDR2 FQDESV (reference sequence). The CDR3 consists of 15 residues. As DNA, the CDR3 is TGTGCCAGCAGCTTTGCGGGTCTTTCTCACAATGAGCAGTTCTTC. The encoded protein is CASSFAGLSHNEQFF.

The genes are TRBV18 and TRBJ2-7, with 11 nucleotides matching TRBD1. CDR3 length: 15 residues. The ends lost 8 bases at V and 5 bases at J; junction bases unmatched: 11. The germline V gene has CDR1 KGHSH and CDR2 LQKENI. CDR3 sequence (DNA): TGTGCCAGCACCGTACCGGGACAGGGGGTCCACGAGCAGTACTTC. Translated, it gives CASTVPGQGVHEQYF. Based on the CDR3 plus reference TRBV18 and TRBJ2-7, the full variable domain is NAGVMQNPRHLVRRRGQEARLRCSPMKGHSHVYWYRQLPEEGLKFMVYLQKENIIDESGMPKERFSAEFPKEGPSILRIQQVVRGDSAAYFCASTVPGQGVHEQYFGPGTRLTVT.

The J gene is TRBJ1-3, the V gene TRBV11-1; unclear D gene. V was clipped by 3 bases and J by 0 bases, with 9 bases between them. CDR1 is SGHAT, CDR2 FQDESV, per germline (reference sequence). The CDR3 has 15 amino acids. In DNA, the CDR3 is TGTGCCAGCAGCTTGGGAGTTGCCTCTGGAAACACCATATATTTT. This gives the protein CASSLGVASGNTIYF. Full variable domain (rest looked up from reference TRBV11-1 and TRBJ1-3): EAEVAQSPRYKITEKSQAVAFWCDPISGHATLYWYRQILGQGPELLVQFQDESVVDDSQLPKDRFSAERLKGVDSTLKIQPAELGDSAMYLCASSLGVASGNTIYFGEGSWLTVV.

The chain recombines TRBV20-1 with TRBJ2-1, with 7 bases matching TRBD1. V shed 3 bases, J shed 9 bases, and the junction held 2 bases outside the gene matches. CDR3 size: 11 residues. Germline V gene data show CDR1 as DFQATT and CDR2 as SNEGSKA (reference sequence). CDR3 sequence (DNA): TGCAGTGCTAGGACAGGGACTGAGCAGTTCTTC. Protein sequence: CSARTGTEQFF.

CDR3 in DNA: TGTGCCACCAGCCCAGGGACTAGCGGGAGTCGAGAGACCCAGTACTTC. Its translation is CATSPGTSGSRETQYF. The genes are TRBV15 and TRBJ2-5; 14 bases align to TRBD2. The ends lost 5 bases at V and 4 bases at J; junction bases unmatched: 6. This CDR3 is 16 amino acids long. The V gene's germline CDR1 is LNHNV and CDR2 YYDKDF (reference sequence).

The chain combines TRBV30 with TRBJ2-5; TRBD2 matches at 15 bases. The CDR3 is made up of 16 amino acids. The V gene's germline CDR1 is GTSNPN and CDR2 SVGIG (reference sequence). J was trimmed by 2 bases and V by 1 base; bases with no gene match: 2. The chain's CDR3 is CAWSAGLAGGQETQYF. The DNA for the CDR3 is TGTGCCTGGAGTGCAGGACTAGCGGGGGGGCAAGAGACCCAGTACTTC.

This chain joins TRBV2 and TRBJ1-5, with D tentatively TRBD1 (5 bases). This CDR3 contains 16 residues. The germline V gene has CDR1 SNHLY and CDR2 FYNNEI. Trimming stripped 2 bases from V and 9 bases from J, with 20 bases between. The DNA for the CDR3 is TGTGCCAGCAGTGAATCGTCAAGTGAGGGGCGGGGGCCCCAGCATTTT. Translation gives CASSESSSEGRGPQHF.

This sequence joins TRBV11-2 and TRBJ1-1; weak D call: TRBD1 (5 bases). Trimming took 5 bases from V and 0 from J, leaving 13 bases between them. The germline V gene encodes CDR1 SGHAT and CDR2 FQNNGV. There are 15 residues in the CDR3. This CDR3 is CASSHGGSMNTEAFF. CDR3 DNA sequence: TGTGCCAGCAGCCATGGGGGGTCCATGAACACTGAAGCTTTCTTT.

This chain connects TRBV6-5 to TRBJ1-5; 8 bases fit TRBD1. The CDR3 is made up of 12 amino acids. V was pared by 10 bases and J by 7 bases, with 6 bases of the junction left unmatched. CDR1 is MNHEY, CDR2 SVGAGI, per germline. CDR3 sequence (DNA): TGTGCCATACGGACAGGGAACCAGCCCCAGCATTTT. It translates to CAIRTGNQPQHF.

CDR3 amino acids: CAISRSGGNQPQHF. The CDR3 coding sequence is TGTGCCATCAGCCGATCGGGTGGGAATCAGCCCCAGCATTTT. V usage is TRBV10-3 and J usage is TRBJ1-5; D is uncertain. This CDR3 is built from 14 residues. With 6 bases removed from V and 4 bases from J, the gap between germline ends came to 13 bases. Germline values: CDR1 ENHRY, CDR2 SYGVKD.

This chain joins TRBV7-9 and TRBJ2-7; D possibly corresponds to TRBD2 (5 bases). Germline loops: CDR1 SEHNR, CDR2 FQNEAQ (reference sequence). Deletions cut 7 bases from V and 2 bases from J, with 12 bases between. This CDR3 has 13 residues. CDR3 sequence reads: CASTPTGAYEQYF. CDR3 bases: TGTGCCAGCACCCCAACCGGGGCCTACGAGCAGTACTTC.

This clone is termed medium-sized (0.01 to 0.1%). The chain joins TRBV6-4 to TRBJ2-1, with 8 positions matching TRBD2. CDR3 size: 15 residues. Trimming removed 3 bases from V and 6 bases from J; junction bases left unmatched: 7. Germline values: CDR1 MRHNA, CDR2 SNTAGT. The CDR3 is CASSEGAGEGNEQFF. As DNA, the CDR3 is TGTGCCAGCAGTGAAGGAGCGGGAGAGGGCAATGAGCAGTTCTTC.

The rearrangement joins TRBV7-3 to TRBJ2-2; a weak D match, TRBD1 (5 bases). Between the trimmed V and J ends, which lost 5 bases and 3 bases, there was a span of 13 bases. The CDR3 spans 15 residues. CDR1 is SGHTA and CDR2 is FQGTGA in the germline V gene. The CDR3 protein is CASSPPGPYTGELFF. DNA for the CDR3: TGTGCCAGCAGCCCCCCAGGGCCGTACACCGGGGAGCTGTTTTTT. Full variable domain (outside the CDR3, taken from reference TRBV7-3 and TRBJ2-2): GAGVSQTPSNKVTEKGKYVELRCDPISGHTALYWYRQSLGQGPEFLIYFQGTGAADDSGLPNDRFFAVRPEGSVSTLKIQRTERGDSAVYLCASSPPGPYTGELFFGEGSRLTVL.

The J gene is TRBJ1-4, the V gene TRBV3-1 (or the pseudogene TRBV3-2); unclear D gene. The germline gives CDR1 LGHDT, CDR2 YNNKEL (reference sequence). This CDR3 is 14 amino acids long. V was shortened by 1 base and J by 8 bases, with 11 bases between the two germline ends. This CDR3 reads CASSQAREGEKLFF. The CDR3 DNA sequence: TGTGCCAGCAGCCAAGCAAGGGAGGGAGAAAAACTGTTTTTT.

This clone is a singleton in its sample. The chain joins TRBV6-5 to TRBJ2-7; tentatively, D is TRBD1 (5 bases). Trimming cost V 6 bases and J 5 bases, with 23 bases left between them. CDR3 size: 16 residues. Germline CDR1 is MNHEY and CDR2 is SVGAGI. The CDR3 spells CASRYDTGPAGHEQYF. Here the CDR3 DNA reads TGTGCCAGCAGGTACGATACAGGTCCTGCTGGCCACGAGCAGTACTTC.

The chain has TRBV24-1 and TRBJ2-2, with TRBD1 identical over 7 bases. Trimming took 2 bases from V and 2 from J; bases not matched to a gene: 4. The CDR3 totals 16 residues. Germline V lookup: CDR1 KGHDR, CDR2 SFDVKD. CDR3: CATSDSGTVNTGELFF. The CDR3 bases are TGTGCCACCAGTGATTCCGGGACAGTAAACACCGGGGAGCTGTTTTTT.

This clone was seen just once. The V and J genes are TRBV2 and TRBJ2-5; D ambiguous. Germline assignment: CDR1 SNHLY and CDR2 FYNNEI. The CDR3 contains 16 residues. Trimming pared 6 bases from V and 5 bases from J, leaving 22 bases between. For the CDR3, the DNA is TGTGCCAGCAGGGGCTTGTTAGGATTGGCCCTCGAGACCCAGTACTTC. Its protein is CASRGLLGLALETQYF.